Below, 5 T cell receptor beta chains from the same sample are listed, as sequenced in a study of beta chain features in type 1 diabetes. Since all of the isolated RNA was reverse transcribed, expressed TCRB transcripts were what got sequenced. Assay: immunoSEQ multiplex PCR; the TCRdb copy retains only in-frame clones and omits some. The sample records about 130,000 clones, roughly a tenth being singletons. Specimen: central memory CD4+ T cells from blood. The receptors originated from a man in his late teens or twenties in good health.

At least ten counts were recorded for this clone. The chain is built from TRBV10-3 and TRBJ2-7; D unclear. This CDR3 contains 12 residues. Germline CDR1 ENHRY, CDR2 SYGVKD. V gave up 10 bases and J gave up 3 bases, with 13 bases separating them. The CDR3 DNA reads TGTGCCAGCGGCTGGCAGCTCTACGAGCAGTACTTC. Translated: CASGWQLYEQYF.

This clone was seen only a few times. The chain is built from TRBV2 and TRBJ2-1; TRBD2 might be the D (5 bases). Germline CDR1 and CDR2: SNHLY and FYNNEI. The CDR3 loop spans 15 amino acids. Trimming pared 10 bases from V and 1 base from J, leaving 17 bases between. CDR3 coding DNA: TGTGCCACCAACCGGGGAAGTCAATCCTACAATGAGCAGTTCTTC. This translates into CATNRGSQSYNEQFF.

This chain joins TRBV29-1 and TRBJ2-5; no clear D gene. The CDR3 is made up of 11 amino acids. The germline CDR1 and CDR2 sequences are SQVTM and ANQGSEA. CDR3: CSWRNAETQYF. The DNA of the CDR3 is TGCAGTTGGAGAAACGCCGAGACCCAGTACTTC.

The V gene is TRBV19, the J gene TRBJ1-3; TRBD1 aligns across 7 bases. Looked up from germline, CDR1 is LNHDA and CDR2 is SQIVND (reference sequence). This CDR3 region has 13 residues. Trimming removed 9 bases from V and 0 bases from J; junction bases left unmatched: 2. CDR3 DNA sequence: TGTGCCAGCCGGACAGGCTCTGGAAACACCATATATTTT. Protein product: CASRTGSGNTIYF.

This clone came up a few times. V gene TRBV5-1 combines with J gene TRBJ2-1; tentative D call: TRBD2 (7 bases). CDR1 and CDR2 from the germline V gene are SGHRS and YFSETQ. With 2 bases removed from V and 7 bases from J, the gap between germline ends came to 13 bases. The length of the CDR3 is 14 residues. The CDR3 reads CASSLEGGRNEQFF. As DNA, the CDR3 is TGCGCCAGCAGCTTAGAGGGGGGGAGGAATGAGCAGTTCTTC. The whole variable domain, remainder taken from reference TRBV5-1 and TRBJ2-1, is KAGVTQTPRYLIKTRGQQVTLSCSPISGHRSVSWYQQTPGQGLQFLFEYFSETQRNKGNFPGRFSGRQFSNSRSEMNVSTLELGDSALYLCASSLEGGRNEQFFGPGTRLTVL.